What follows are 30 T cell receptor beta chains derived from one specimen sequenced in a study of cytotoxic CD8 clonotypes in ibrutinib-treated CLL. Some clones are missing from TCRdb's copy, which holds only in-frame ones; the method was immunoSEQ multiplex PCR. Of tens of thousands of clones listed, 55% to 75% were seen once; the top ten hold approximately 50%. Material: PBMCs, obtained after 24 months of ibrutinib treatment. All receptors come from a human donor with chronic lymphocytic leukemia.

This clone was found a few times. The J gene is TRBJ1-1, the V gene TRBV9, with D unresolved. The V and J ends lost 0 bases and 1 base respectively, with 13 bases between them. The germline CDR1 and CDR2 sequences are SGDLS and YYNGEE. The CDR3 covers 16 residues. DNA of the CDR3: TGTGCCAGCAGCGTAGGGGGTCCACAGCAGAACACTGAAGCTTTCTTT. Encoded protein: CASSVGGPQQNTEAFF.

V and J are TRBV2 and TRBJ1-2; 9 nucleotides line up with TRBD1. This CDR3 is built from 13 residues. Germline loops: CDR1 SNHLY, CDR2 FYNNEI. After removal of 6 bases from V and 8 bases from J, the junction contained 7 bases not matched to a gene. CDR3 region: CASRAGTGTGYTF. CDR3 sequence (DNA): TGTGCCAGCAGGGCCGGGACAGGGACCGGCTACACCTTC.

The J gene is TRBJ1-6, the V gene TRBV27, with D perhaps TRBD1 (5 bases). The CDR3 has 16 amino acids. Germline values: CDR1 MNHEY, CDR2 SMNVEV (reference sequence). Trimming cost V 10 bases and J 5 bases, with 21 bases left between them. Here the CDR3 DNA reads TGTGCCACCCTTCCCCTCACGCGGGGGGATAATTCACCCCTCCACTTT. Its protein is CATLPLTRGDNSPLHF.

Only one count was recorded for this clone. V is TRBV7-2 and J is TRBJ2-3, with D unclear. CDR1 is SGHTA, CDR2 FQGNSA, per germline. Trimming pared 5 bases from V and 3 bases from J, leaving 3 bases between. The CDR3 contains 11 residues. The DNA of the CDR3 is TGTGCCAGCAGCAAAACAGATACGCAGTATTTT. Amino acids: CASSKTDTQYF.

The chain carries TRBV19 and TRBJ1-4, with TRBD1 matching over 7 bases. The germline gives CDR1 LNHDA, CDR2 SQIVND (reference sequence). Losses at the gene ends were 5 bases for V and 7 bases for J; bases not matched to a gene: 13. This CDR3 is 16 amino acids long. CDR3 coding DNA: TGTGCCAGTAGTCCTCGAACAGGGGATGTGAGTGAAAAACTGTTTTTT. It encodes CASSPRTGDVSEKLFF.

V usage is TRBV9 and J usage is TRBJ2-7, with D possibly matching TRBD1 (7 bases). Germline CDR1 and CDR2: SGDLS and YYNGEE. This CDR3 is built from 15 residues. V was cut by 4 bases and J by 2 bases, with 16 bases left in between. In DNA, the CDR3 is TGTGCCAGCAGCTTAACAGGGGACTCTACCTACGAGCAGTACTTC. It is translated as CASSLTGDSTYEQYF.

This chain connects TRBV9 to TRBJ2-7; TRBD2 is a possible D gene (5 bases). From germline, CDR1 is SGDLS and CDR2 YYNGEE. V lost 4 bases and J lost 3, with 11 bases in between. The CDR3 is 13 residues long. CDR3 DNA: TGTGCCAGCAGCCCACCCCGGGGCTACGAGCAGTACTTC. It codes for CASSPPRGYEQYF.

The V gene is TRBV11-3, the J gene TRBJ2-7; D unclear. Germline CDR1 and CDR2: SGHNT and YENEEA. This CDR3 has 13 residues. V lost 3 bases, J lost 7 bases, and 13 bases lay in between. Here the CDR3 reads CASSFGLAGEQYF. The CDR3 DNA reads TGTGCCAGCAGCTTCGGGCTTGCTGGGGAGCAGTACTTC.

This clone occurred many times. The chain employs TRBV7-9 and TRBJ1-4, with TRBD1 as a possible D gene (5 bases). V was clipped by 10 bases and J by 9 bases, with 24 bases between them. The CDR3 runs 15 residues. Looked up from germline, CDR1 is SEHNR and CDR2 is FQNEAQ (reference sequence). CDR3 loop: CATEMTGADRQKLFF. Written as DNA, the CDR3 is TGTGCCACCGAAATGACTGGGGCAGACCGGCAAAAACTGTTTTTT.

This clone was detected only a few times. The chain links TRBV7-2 to TRBJ2-2; D possibly corresponds to TRBD2 (6 bases). This CDR3 contains 16 residues. Germline V gene data show CDR1 as SGHTA and CDR2 as FQGNSA. Between the trimmed V and J ends, which lost 5 bases and 5 bases, there was a span of 18 bases. CDR3 bases: TGTGCCAGCAGCCCCCAGAACGGGGGAAGGACCGGGGAGCTGTTTTTT. Encoded protein: CASSPQNGGRTGELFF.

V and J are TRBV5-6 and TRBJ1-3; no clear D. The CDR3 is 13 residues long. CDR1 and CDR2 from the germline V gene are SGHDT and YYEEEE. The V and J ends lost 5 bases and 3 bases respectively, with 9 bases between them. CDR3 sequence: CASRVENGNTIYF. CDR3 nucleotide sequence: TGTGCCAGCAGGGTTGAGAATGGAAACACCATATATTTT.

This clone has just one count. The gene calls are TRBV7-2 and TRBJ2-1; no firm D call. Deletions cut 5 bases from V and 6 bases from J, with 17 bases between. This CDR3 spans 15 amino acids. Germline lookup yields CDR1 SGHTA and CDR2 FQGNSA. The CDR3 here is CASSAQSRTGNEQFF. Written as DNA, the CDR3 is TGTGCCAGCAGCGCCCAGTCCAGGACGGGCAATGAGCAGTTCTTC. The full variable domain, rest sourced from reference TRBV7-2 and TRBJ2-1, is GAGVSQSPSNKVTEKGKDVELRCDPISGHTALYWYRQSLGQGLEFLIYFQGNSAPDKSGLPSDRFSAERTGGSVSTLTIQRTQQEDSAVYLCASSAQSRTGNEQFFGPGTRLTVL.

The chain combines TRBV4-1 with TRBJ2-3; D gene ambiguous. V was pared by 4 bases and J by 4 bases, with 12 bases between. This CDR3 is 14 amino acids long. Germline V gene sequence: CDR1 MGHRA, CDR2 YSYEKL. This chain's CDR3 is CASSPSLVADTQYF. The CDR3 coding sequence is TGCGCCAGCAGCCCCAGTCTCGTCGCAGATACGCAGTATTTT.

The chain is built from TRBV9 and TRBJ2-5; the D gene is possibly TRBD1 (6 bases). The V gene lost 0 bases and the J gene lost 5 bases, with 11 bases spanning the gap. Germline lookup yields CDR1 SGDLS and CDR2 YYNGEE. The CDR3 has 14 amino acids. The CDR3 spells CASSVVGRGETQYF. The CDR3 coding sequence is TGTGCCAGCAGCGTAGTTGGTAGGGGGGAGACCCAGTACTTC.

Written as DNA, the CDR3 is TGTGCCAGCAGTTCTTCAAACCCTGGCTACACCTTC. Translation: CASSSSNPGYTF. The chain links TRBV28 to TRBJ1-2; D remains ambiguous. This CDR3 is 12 amino acids long. Trimming removed 4 bases at V and 7 bases at J, with 10 bases between. The germline gives CDR1 MDHEN, CDR2 SYDVKM.

J is TRBJ2-5 and V is TRBV6-4, with D perhaps matching TRBD1 (6 bases). Germline V gene data show CDR1 as MRHNA and CDR2 as SNTAGT. CDR3 length equals 13 residues. Trimming removed 6 bases at V and 1 base at J, with 9 bases between. CDR3 sequence (DNA): TGTGCCAGCAGGGGGGCTAGCCAAGAGACCCAGTACTTC. Translation: CASRGASQETQYF.

CDR3 in DNA: TGTGCAAGTCGCTTAGTAGGTCAGAGGGACAATCAGCCCCAGCATTTT. Its translation is CASRLVGQRDNQPQHF. This rearrangement joins TRBV12-2 to TRBJ1-5. TRBV12-2 is noted as a pseudogene. The CDR3 contains 16 residues.

CDR3 residues: CASSPQGGGQPQHF. Here the CDR3 DNA reads TGCGCCAGCAGCCCACAGGGCGGGGGTCAGCCCCAGCATTTT. The rearrangement joins TRBV5-1 to TRBJ1-5; D perhaps matches TRBD1 (6 bases). Trimming stripped 4 bases from V and 6 bases from J, with 14 bases between. The CDR3 is 14 residues long. Germline CDR1 reads SGHRS; CDR2 reads YFSETQ.

The rearrangement joins TRBV7-9 to TRBJ1-2; a possible D gene is TRBD1 (6 bases). V gave up 9 bases and J gave up 4 bases, with 15 bases separating them. The CDR3 spans 13 residues. Germline CDR1 reads SEHNR; CDR2 reads FQNEAQ (reference sequence). DNA for the CDR3: TGTGCCAGTGCGTGGGACAAAGTCTATGGCTACACCTTC. Translated: CASAWDKVYGYTF.

This clone was counted between two and nine times. The chain recombines TRBV5-3 with TRBJ1-1; no firm D call. Being an ORF, TRBV5-3 has a function that is uncertain. The CDR3 sequence is 14 residues long. Deletions cut 1 base from V and 6 bases from J, with 13 bases between. For the CDR3, the DNA is TGTGCCAGAAGCTTGCCAAGGTCGAGATCTGAAGCTTTCTTT. It codes for CARSLPRSRSEAFF.

The CDR3 coding sequence is TGTGCCAGCAGCCAGACCCTAGGGAAAGATACGCAGTATTTT. Protein sequence: CASSQTLGKDTQYF. V is TRBV7-8 and J is TRBJ2-3; no reliable D call. Germline values: CDR1 SGHVS, CDR2 FQNEAQ. The CDR3 extends over 14 amino acids. V dropped 5 bases and J dropped 5 bases, with 14 bases sitting between them.

V usage is TRBV29-1 and J usage is TRBJ1-2, with a weak D call TRBD1 (5 bases). Germline V gives CDR1 SQVTM, CDR2 ANQGSEA. The CDR3 totals 13 residues. The ends were cut back, 3 bases at V and 4 bases at J, with 12 bases in the middle. CDR3 residues: CSVERGIRYGYTF. Here the CDR3 DNA reads TGCAGCGTTGAGCGGGGCATACGCTATGGCTACACCTTC.

This sequence joins TRBV12-5 and TRBJ1-2, with 9 bases identical to TRBD1. The CDR3 is made up of 15 amino acids. J was trimmed by 4 bases and V by 6 bases; bases with no gene match: 9. The germline V gene encodes CDR1 LGHNT and CDR2 FRNRAP. The CDR3 is CASGLQGATGYGYTF. The CDR3 nucleotides read TGTGCTAGTGGACTACAGGGGGCAACTGGCTATGGCTACACCTTC.

This clone was seen a single time. The chain combines TRBV6-1 with TRBJ2-7; D is uncertain. CDR3 length: 13 residues. V was cut by 6 bases and J by 3 bases, with 12 bases left in between. Germline loops: CDR1 MNHNS, CDR2 SASEGT. The CDR3 is CASRAASFYEQYF. The CDR3 nucleotides are TGTGCCAGCAGGGCAGCCAGTTTCTACGAGCAGTACTTC.

The table lists this clone with many counts. The V gene is TRBV9, the J gene TRBJ2-2; no reliable D call. V gave up 0 bases and J gave up 7 bases, with 16 bases separating them. This CDR3 spans 16 amino acids. From germline, CDR1 is SGDLS and CDR2 YYNGEE. CDR3 residues: CASSVDVGRVGGELFF. CDR3 nucleotides: TGTGCCAGCAGCGTAGATGTAGGCCGAGTCGGCGGGGAGCTGTTTTTT.

The chain combines TRBV7-6 with TRBJ2-7; D assignment may be TRBD1 or TRBD2 (5 bases each). Germline V gives CDR1 SGHVS, CDR2 FNYEAQ. This CDR3 region has 15 residues. Trimming stripped 1 base from V and 2 bases from J, with 12 bases between. CDR3 in DNA: TGTGCCAGCAGCTTAGGCCCCGGGACCACCTACGAGCAGTACTTC. Translated: CASSLGPGTTYEQYF.

In this sample, this clone is medium-sized. The J gene is TRBJ2-7, the V gene TRBV9; D is possibly TRBD2 (7 bases). The CDR3 runs 14 residues. V lost 9 bases to trimming and J lost 2 bases, with 18 bases between them. The germline CDR1 and CDR2 sequences are SGDLS and YYNGEE. The DNA of the CDR3 is TGTGCCAAATACCTAGTAGGGGGGGCCTACGAGCAGTACTTC. The encoded protein is CAKYLVGGAYEQYF.

This clone was counted between two and nine times. V is TRBV19 and J is TRBJ2-7; tentative D call: TRBD1 (6 bases). V shed 10 bases and J shed 2 bases, with 18 bases lying between them. Germline values: CDR1 LNHDA, CDR2 SQIVND (reference sequence). The CDR3 is 14 amino acids. The CDR3 loop reads CATSPTGITYEQYF. The CDR3 nucleotides are TGTGCCACTTCTCCCACAGGGATTACCTACGAGCAGTACTTC.

In this sample, this clone turned up once. The V call is TRBV7-3, the J call TRBJ2-4, with 7 positions matching TRBD2. Per germline, CDR1 SGHTA and CDR2 FQGTGA. This CDR3 comprises 15 residues. V shed 2 bases, J shed 5 bases, and the junction held 6 bases outside the gene matches. The DNA for the CDR3 is TGTGCCAGCAGCTTAGACGGCGGGAGAGAAAACATTCAGTACTTC. Its translation is CASSLDGGRENIQYF.

The chain links TRBV2 to TRBJ2-5, with D possibly being TRBD1 or TRBD2 (6 bases each). Trimming left V 6 bases short and J 1 base short, with 12 bases between. Looked up from germline, CDR1 is SNHLY and CDR2 is FYNNEI. This CDR3 has 14 amino acids. This chain's CDR3 is CASRRGGGQETQYF. CDR3 nucleotides: TGTGCCAGCAGACGAGGAGGGGGCCAAGAGACCCAGTACTTC.